This TCR beta chain was recorded in a study of a mutant IDH1 vaccine in newly diagnosed glioma. Study-wide findings and caveats: It was over 85% of patients that developed vaccine-induced immune responses.

TCRdb's table, derived via immunoSEQ multiplex PCR, lists solely in-frame clones and lacks some. The data contain 70,000 or so clones, around four fifths of them singletons. Concerning this clone itself: Its antigen is still unknown.

Time point in this sample: baseline, week 1 (first vaccination visit). Noted treatment: pre-vaccination baseline after standard-of-care therapy. This specimen was peripheral blood mononuclear cells (PBMCs), taken from a glioma patient treated with radiotherapy, temozolomide or both. This receptor was identified in a woman younger than 35 with glioma. Some clones in this sample may be carry-over from other donors' samples.

The CDR3 reads CSVEGGLGYTF. CDR3 DNA: TGCAGCGTTGAAGGGGGGCTGGGCTACACCTTC. The chain recombines TRBV29-1 with TRBJ1-2, with D tentatively TRBD1 (6 bases). The CDR3 covers 11 residues. In germline, CDR1 is SQVTM, CDR2 ANQGSEA. Trimming removed 1 base at V and 8 bases at J, with 8 bases between.